A selection of T cell receptor beta chains follows, all from one sample in a study of blood T cell repertoires in COVID-19. Only in-frame clones appear in the TCRdb table, and some are missing; sequencing was by immunoSEQ multiplex PCR. The repertoire has 35,000 to 45,000 clones, over 75% of them found once; the top ten carry over 9.5%. The material sequenced was peripheral blood. All receptors derive from a man in his sixties with active COVID-19. The conserved cysteine and the conserved F or W are not part of the CDR3 here.

V gene: TRBV7-2
CDR3 protein: ASSLGSSGSDTDTQY

V gene: TRBV4-1
CDR3 protein: ASNRGGGETQY

V gene: TRBV25-1
CDR3 protein: ASSDPGQGDNEQF

V gene: TRBV7-2
CDR3 protein: ASSLPPGLAGYEQF

V gene: TRBV4-3
CDR3 protein: ASSQGLIGAGNEQF

V gene: TRBV19
CDR3 protein: ASSDKASSNYGYT

V gene: TRBV2
CDR3 protein: ASSDRGRFPSF

V gene: TRBV19
CDR3 protein: ASSRTSAYEQY

V gene: TRBV19
CDR3 protein: ATSDRTLAKNIQY

V gene: TRBV5-6
CDR3 protein: ASRRGLALRTDTQY

V gene: TRBV7-9
CDR3 protein: ASSLGVSVETQY

V gene: TRBV4-1
CDR3 protein: ASSQVPSGGITEAF

V gene: TRBV18
CDR3 protein: ASSLGGGGDIQY

V gene: TRBV27
CDR3 protein: ASSPDSNGGKLF

V gene: TRBV4-1
CDR3 protein: ASSQDPAGGETQY

V gene: TRBV4-1
CDR3 protein: ASSQDTLGTDLGYT

V gene: TRBV3-1/TRBV3-2
CDR3 protein: ASSRGLAGTGELF

V gene: TRBV5-4
CDR3 protein: ASSSDRINSPLH

V gene: TRBV18
CDR3 protein: ASSPGTGSPYEQY

V gene: TRBV3-1/TRBV3-2
CDR3 protein: ASSPRDRGSTDTQY

V gene: TRBV7-2
CDR3 protein: ASSLNPGYEAF

V gene: TRBV4-3
CDR3 protein: ASSQGRTSGSFSYNEQF

V gene: TRBV4-1
CDR3 protein: ASSQAPGSGELF

V gene: TRBV10-2
CDR3 protein: ASSEPAGGLNTQY

V gene: TRBV2
CDR3 protein: ASSAGAVNSPLH

V gene: TRBV27
CDR3 protein: ASSFGRANYGYT

V gene: TRBV30
CDR3 protein: ARGDRGNSPLH